This T cell receptor beta chain is from a study of cytomegalovirus exposure and HLA in healthy donors (dated by TCRdb to between 2016 and 2019). In terms of the full investigation: In an earlier analysis of several hundred of the donors, under 300 Gb of sequence data and 95 million to 130 million unique TCR beta sequences from approximately 180 million T cells were reported. An early release covering over 500 HLA-typed donors comprised 300 to 350 gigabases of sequencing data and roughly 85 million unique TCR sequences. Of the approximately 400 genotyped donors, about 80% fell in the genetic ancestry cluster associated with self-reported Caucasian donors. The study was designed to test whether signatures of past pathogen exposure could be identified by cataloging public T cell receptors. The study used immunosequencing to profile the T cell repertoires of 666 subjects and linked those repertoires to cytomegalovirus serostatus. Besides the first cohort of around 670 subjects, a separate validation cohort made up of 120 different subjects was used. To predict cytomegalovirus infection status, the study combined high-throughput TCR immunosequencing, statistical association of individual TCRs with disease status, and machine learning. A later analysis re-examined previously published TCR beta repertoires from about 670 donors and added high-resolution HLA genotyping to investigate patterns of TCR occurrence. The later analysis used no new phenotypic data to find candidate immune exposures, relying instead on TCR beta sequences and their occurrence across donors. An earlier analysis of around 540 of the donors applied high-throughput TCR beta sequencing to assess whether each TCR beta V gene segment acted as functional or pseudogenic. Alongside the repertoire data, information on donor age, sex, ethnicity and CMV serostatus was compiled. In a later genetic analysis, genome-wide SNP genotypes for about 65% of the roughly 670 donors were used, and that subset was treated as a discovery cohort. All discovery cohort repertoires had been generated using a single sequencing platform. HLA typing included class I and class II loci at four-digit resolution. The number of donors typed differed by locus, with 629-630 for A, B, C, DRB1 and DQB1, roughly 520 for DQA1, 600 to 610 for DPA1, and approximately 470 for DPB1. Several DR-DQ haplotypes were treated as single units for association and clustering because of strong linkage in the cohort. On average, 235,054 unique TCR beta nucleotide sequences were sequenced per donor among 398 genotyped donors of the cohort, with 15% to 20% of those sequences being non-productive.

The CDR3, from cysteine to phenylalanine, totals 15 residues. Of all the DNA, just the CDR3 is kept, 45 bases in frame from base 1. V loses 5 bases at its end and J loses 1 base; junction bases beyond the gene matches: 5. CDR1 and CDR2 are read off the germline V gene (reference sequence) as MNHNY and SVGAGI. The library was prepared using the immunoSEQ multiplex PCR assay. A mixture of 60 forward primers for TCR Vbeta segments and 13 reverse primers for TCR Jbeta segments was used in the multiplex PCR. The CDR3 region of rearranged TCR beta genes was amplified from genomic DNA with a multiplex PCR assay. Amplified TCR beta libraries were sequenced as 87-base-pair reads on the Illumina HiSeq System. The published analysis was carried out like this. Across the 670 or so repertoires, a later analysis counted approximately 83 million unique TCR beta chains, 9 million to 14 million of which were shared by at least two donors. A nearest-neighbor algorithm error-corrected the raw reads and collapsed the reads into unique sequences, merging closely related sequences to remove PCR and sequencing errors. Alignment of CDR3 sequences to IMGT reference sequences was used to assign V, D and J gene segments. For a sequence to be retained, at least a six-nucleotide match to both a V gene segment and a J gene segment was required. A rearrangement counted as productive if the CDR3 had no stop codons and remained in frame with V and J, and every other rearrangement counted as non-productive. Following IMGT convention, CDR3 was defined as the stretch from the second conserved V-encoded cysteine up to the conserved J-encoded phenylalanine. In an earlier analysis of 550 to 650 of the donors, sequences lacking an unambiguous match to a single V gene segment were excluded. An earlier analysis of fewer than 750 of the donors called V segments functional above 56.7% productive rearrangements and segregating when the between-donor standard deviation exceeded 5%. A statistical classification framework was built to diagnose cytomegalovirus status from the catalog of TCR beta chain sequences. V and J gene assignment, in a later analysis, came from comparing TCR nucleotide sequences with IMGT/GENE-DB human TR gene sequences. The TCRdist pipeline was used in a later analysis to assign CDR3 sequences and most-parsimonious VDJ recombination scenarios. A later analysis defined each TCR beta chain by its CDR3 amino acid sequence plus V-gene family, and excluded reads lacking a unique V-gene family. In a later analysis, several hundred highly shared, low-generation-probability nucleotide sequences were removed to address suspected cross-contamination and a sequencing artifact. In a later analysis, a clonal expansion index for each public chain was calculated from normalized within-repertoire ranks of inferred template counts. A later analysis computed generation probabilities with a VDJ recombination model fitted to out-of-frame rearrangements, and checked the results against IGoR. In a later analysis, TCR-TCR, TCR-HLA and TCR-CMV co-occurrence was scored with hypergeometric tests, and a repertoire-size bias correction was applied to TCR pairs. To estimate false discovery rates, a later analysis permuted the HLA or CMV assignments 20 times. In a later analysis, co-occurring TCRs were grouped using DBSCAN, and TCRdist sequence similarity was added for clustering within HLA-allele-positive subsets. Repertoires with fewer than 30,000 or more than 120,000 public chains, plus five repertoires with anomalous nucleotide sharing, were excluded from co-occurrence clustering. TCRdb took this table from immuneACCESS and kept in-frame rearrangements with V and J called. Such tables lack part of the clones; where checked against another copy, unresolved V genes explain under half of the gap, and the rest is unexplained. That table supplies the V and J calls and clone size; D and trimming were determined from the DNA. Across this sample there are approximately 120,000 clones, with roughly 15% seen only once. The ten largest clones take up 2.9% of the sample.

Comment on this clone: No antigen is known for it. No much larger clone is present one base from it, and per-base qualities are unavailable.

Paper-wide results and their limitations: The classifier was reported to diagnose cytomegalovirus status with high specificity and sensitivity in both the original cohort and the validation cohort. Most TCR sequences were observed very rarely across donors, whereas some public TCRs were present in many individuals. Immune exposure information for the cohort was limited to CMV serostatus. In an earlier analysis of some 540 of the donors, most TCR beta V segments appeared in productive rearrangements about 90% or about 30% of the time, broadly matching IMGT annotations. A group of highly shared sequence variants was considered likely to be a technical artifact of the sequencing pipeline. The 87-base-pair reads could not distinguish some IMGT-functional V segments, including TRBV6-2 and TRBV6-3, so those segments were excluded. In a later analysis, most CMV-associated TCR beta chains were found to appear HLA-restricted, with HLA associations seemingly driven largely by CMV exposure. The authors suggested that the approach could potentially be generalized to other disease states and immunological phenotypes. Because HLA typing was unavailable for some donors at each locus, only the typed subset was used in association tests. According to a later analysis, parvovirus B19, influenza, CMV and Epstein-Barr virus appeared linked to several top co-occurrence clusters. Compared with the roughly 670-donor mean, donors in an Asian-associated ancestry cluster had fewer N-insertions in productive TCRs, according to a later genetic analysis. Correlated functional status among segregating V segments might be attributable to linkage disequilibrium, but an unknown experimental factor could not be ruled out. In a later analysis, HLA-associated TCR beta chains were found to be more clonally expanded and to have lower generation probabilities than equally common non-associated chains. Three of the identified cytomegalovirus-associated TCR beta chains were confirmed in vitro to be specific for cytomegalovirus antigens. Assigning TCR associations to individual alleles was difficult when HLA alleles, especially DR and DQ, strongly co-occurred. In the study, 164 TCR beta chains were listed as associated with cytomegalovirus. A further reported finding was that TCR beta sequences accurately predicted the HLA-A and HLA-B alleles for most subjects in the first cohort. In this cohort, only TCR beta chains were sequenced, and detectable features were limited by the absence of alpha or paired-chain data. In a later analysis, the rate of TCR association differed among HLA loci, with DRB1 alleles having the most associated TCRs and HLA-C alleles having the fewest. In a later genetic analysis, a missense DCLRE1C variant was associated with V-gene and J-gene trimming of TCR beta chains, and the association was replicated in an independent cohort. In a later analysis, some 18,000 TCR beta sequences were associated with specific HLA alleles at a false discovery rate of 0.05. Sequencing depth was assumed to be roughly uniform across donors in the presence/absence analyses, though that assumption may not hold. Because counts were too low, roughly 16 rarely observed V segments, including chromosome 9 orphons, were left out of the earlier analysis of approximately 580 of the donors.

The cohort consisted of 670 or so healthy bone marrow donors. At the time of sampling, every cohort member was nominally healthy, though immune exposures that went unrecorded were likely present. The donor tested CMV seropositive and was one of the 289 seropositive cohort members. Each donor provided a peripheral blood sample, and peripheral blood mononuclear cells were used for TCR beta sequencing. Genomic DNA was extracted from the blood cell samples with the Qiagen DNeasy Blood Extraction Kit. Sequenced: PBMCs. The chain uses TRBV6-6 and TRBJ1-1; 9 central bases correspond to TRBD1. This sequence was found in a female donor in good health and CMV-seropositive. The nucleotides read TGTGCCAGCAGTCCCGCGGGACAGGGGAACACTGAAGCTTTCTTT. Translated, this is CASSPAGQGNTEAFF.